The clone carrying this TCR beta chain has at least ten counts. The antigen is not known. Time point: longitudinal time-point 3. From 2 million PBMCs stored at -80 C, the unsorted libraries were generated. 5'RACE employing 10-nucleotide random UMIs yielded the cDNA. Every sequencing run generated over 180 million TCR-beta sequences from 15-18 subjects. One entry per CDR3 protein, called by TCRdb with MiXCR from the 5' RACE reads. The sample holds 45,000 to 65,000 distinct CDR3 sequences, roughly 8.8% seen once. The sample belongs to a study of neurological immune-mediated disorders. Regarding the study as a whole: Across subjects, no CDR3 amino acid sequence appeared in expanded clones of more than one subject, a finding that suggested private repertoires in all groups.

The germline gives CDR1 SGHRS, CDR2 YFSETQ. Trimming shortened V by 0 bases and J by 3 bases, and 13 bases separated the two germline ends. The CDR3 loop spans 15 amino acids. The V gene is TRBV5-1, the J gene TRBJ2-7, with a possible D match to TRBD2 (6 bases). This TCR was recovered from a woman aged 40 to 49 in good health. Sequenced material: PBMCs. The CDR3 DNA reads TGCGCCAGCAGCTTGGCTCCTAGCGAAAACTACGAGCAGTACTTC. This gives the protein CASSLAPSENYEQYF.